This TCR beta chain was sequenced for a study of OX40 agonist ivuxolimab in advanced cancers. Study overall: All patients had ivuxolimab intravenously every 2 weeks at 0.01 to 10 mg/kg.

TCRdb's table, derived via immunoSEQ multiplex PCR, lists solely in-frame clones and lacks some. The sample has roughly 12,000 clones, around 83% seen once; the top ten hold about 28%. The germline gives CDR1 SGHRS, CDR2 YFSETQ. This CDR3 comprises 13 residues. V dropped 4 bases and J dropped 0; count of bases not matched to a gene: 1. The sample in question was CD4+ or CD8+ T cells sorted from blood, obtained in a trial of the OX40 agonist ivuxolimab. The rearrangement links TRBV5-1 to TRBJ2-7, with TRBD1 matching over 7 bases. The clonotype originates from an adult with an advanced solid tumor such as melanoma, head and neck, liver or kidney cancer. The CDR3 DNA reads TGCGCCAGCAGCCAGGGGGTCTCCTACGAGCAGTACTTC. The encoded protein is CASSQGVSYEQYF.